This T cell receptor beta chain was observed in a study of cytomegalovirus exposure and HLA in healthy donors. Study as a whole: Of the donors genotyped, several hundred in all, about 80% fell in the Caucasian-associated ancestry cluster. Study results and limitations: Relative to equally common others, HLA-associated TCR beta chains showed greater clonal expansion in a later analysis. A previous analysis found most TCR beta V segments productive roughly 90% or roughly 30% of the time.

With regard to this clone: Antigen specificity is unknown.

V dropped 4 bases and J dropped 4 bases, with 11 bases sitting between them. The CDR3 is 13 amino acids. Per the germline V gene, CDR1 is SGHDT and CDR2 is YYEEEE. PCR used 60 Vbeta primers and 13 Jbeta primers. Assay: immunoSEQ multiplex PCR; the TCRdb copy retains only in-frame clones and omits some. The sample has about 130,000 clones, over 75% seen once. The receptor was isolated from a young man in good health and CMV-seronegative. Input material: PBMCs. The chain combines TRBV5-6 with TRBJ1-2, with D possibly TRBD1 on 6 matching bases. The CDR3 reads CASSLDRAYGYTF. The DNA of the CDR3 is TGTGCCAGCAGCCTGGACAGAGCCTATGGCTACACCTTC.